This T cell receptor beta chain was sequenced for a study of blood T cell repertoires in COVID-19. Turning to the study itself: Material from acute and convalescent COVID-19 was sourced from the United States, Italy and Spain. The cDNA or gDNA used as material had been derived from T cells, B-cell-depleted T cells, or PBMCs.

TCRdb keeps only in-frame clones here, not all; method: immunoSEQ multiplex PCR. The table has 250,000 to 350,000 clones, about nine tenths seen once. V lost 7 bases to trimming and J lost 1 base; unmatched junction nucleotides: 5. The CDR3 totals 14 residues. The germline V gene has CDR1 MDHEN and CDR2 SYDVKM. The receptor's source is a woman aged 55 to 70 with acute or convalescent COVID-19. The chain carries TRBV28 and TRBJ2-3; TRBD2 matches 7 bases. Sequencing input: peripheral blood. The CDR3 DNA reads TGTGCCAGCACCCTGGGGGGGGGCACAGATACGCAGTATTTT. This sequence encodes CASTLGGGTDTQYF.